This T cell receptor beta chain was documented in a study of OX40 agonist ivuxolimab in advanced cancers. Looking at the study overall: Ivuxolimab, which targeted the costimulatory receptor OX40 (CD134), was an agonistic, fully human IgG2 monoclonal antibody. Partial responses were achieved by three dose-escalation patients, of whom one had hepatocellular carcinoma and two had cutaneous melanoma. The dose-escalation cohort was over 70% male with a mean age of around 62 years, ranging from about 23 to 85. Of the 50 to 55 dose-escalation patients, hepatocellular carcinoma was present in roughly 19, melanoma in approximately 15, renal cell carcinoma in 9 and head and neck cancer in 9. The monotherapy dose-escalation portion (N ≈ 57 patients) of the phase I ivuxolimab trial is reported in the paper. Patients were allowed to have had prior anti-PD-1, anti-PD-L1 or anti-CTLA-4 therapy, and around two fifths of the dose-escalation patients had been treated with checkpoint inhibitors. Intravenous ivuxolimab was administered to patients every 2 weeks at six dose levels: 0.01, 0.1, 0.3, 1.5, 3 and 10 mg/kg. Peripheral TCRbeta sequencing aimed to test whether ivuxolimab altered TCR sequence diversity and caused clonal T-cell expansion. Broad study findings and their caveats: After ivuxolimab, CD8+ T cells had more expanded clones than CD4+ T cells on average. Which antigens the clonally expanded peripheral T cells were specific for was not determined. In the 0.1-3.0 mg/kg groups, partial responders were among the patients with the lowest normalized peripheral clonal expansion, particularly in CD8+ T cells. Low levels of normalized T-cell clonal expansion were also seen in some patients who did not respond. At doses from 0.1 to 3.0 mg/kg, clonal expansion was seen in both CD4+ and CD8+ blood T cells between baseline and week 6.

Patients with a history of autoimmune disease or receiving systemic immunosuppression were excluded from the trial. Peripheral blood for TCR sequencing was collected from all dose cohorts at baseline, on cycle 4 day 1, and on cycle 7 day 1. The samples were taken from a phase I, first-in-human, multicenter, open-label dose-escalation trial of ivuxolimab. The trial enrolled adults with locally advanced or metastatic head and neck squamous cell, hepatocellular, melanoma or renal cell carcinoma. CD4+ and CD8+ T cells were sorted separately from peripheral blood before TCR sequencing. Trimming takes 5 bases off V and 5 bases off J; junction bases not matched to a gene: 9. From a lookup of the germline V gene, CDR1 and CDR2 are SGHVS and FQNEAQ. The CDR3 measures 15 amino acids from cysteine to phenylalanine. Only the CDR3 portion is preserved as DNA: 45 bases, with reading frame beginning at the first base.

With respect to this clone: Its antigen is currently not known. Qualities for individual bases were not recorded, and no much larger clone is one base off.

To sequence the TCRbeta CDR3 region, genomic DNA was isolated from the sorted cells. TCRbeta CDR3 regions were sequenced using the immunoSEQ Assay. In TCRdb, the immuneACCESS table is reduced to in-frame sequences with V and J assigned. These tables do not hold every clone; where another copy was compared, an unresolved V gene accounts for under half, and the others remain unexplained. This sample gives 25,000 to 30,000 clones in total; 70% to 80% of them show up just once. Around a third of the sample lies in the top ten. This receptor chain uses TRBV7-8 and TRBJ1-2, with 9 junctional bases fitting TRBD1. Sequenced material: CD4+ or CD8+ T cells sorted from blood, taken in a trial of the OX40 agonist ivuxolimab. This TCR was recovered from an adult with an advanced solid tumor such as melanoma, head and neck, liver or kidney cancer. The CDR3 loop reads CASSTDLTGGYGYTF. The DNA sequence is TGTGCCAGCAGCACTGATTTGACAGGGGGGTATGGCTACACCTTC. Extended through the reference TRBV7-8 and TRBJ1-2 proteins, this CDR3 yields the full variable domain: GAGVSQSPRYKVAKRGQDVALRCDPISGHVSLFWYQQALGQGPEFLTYFQNEAQLDKSGLPSDRFFAERPEGSVSTLKIQRTQQEDSAVYLCASSTDLTGGYGYTFGSGTRLTVV.